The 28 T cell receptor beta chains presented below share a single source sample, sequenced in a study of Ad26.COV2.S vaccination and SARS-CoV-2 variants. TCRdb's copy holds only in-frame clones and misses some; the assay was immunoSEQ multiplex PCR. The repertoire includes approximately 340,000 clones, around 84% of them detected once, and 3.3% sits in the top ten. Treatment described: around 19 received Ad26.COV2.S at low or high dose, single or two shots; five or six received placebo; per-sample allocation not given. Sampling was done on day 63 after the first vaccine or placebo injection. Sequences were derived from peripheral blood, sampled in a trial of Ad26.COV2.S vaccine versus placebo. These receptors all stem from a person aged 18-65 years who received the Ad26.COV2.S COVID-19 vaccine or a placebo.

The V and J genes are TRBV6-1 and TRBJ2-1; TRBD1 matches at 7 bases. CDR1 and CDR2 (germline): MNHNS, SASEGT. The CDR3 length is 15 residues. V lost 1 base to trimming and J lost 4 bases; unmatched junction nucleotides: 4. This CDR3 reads CASSEGGQPYNEQFF. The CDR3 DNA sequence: TGTGCCAGCAGTGAAGGGGGACAGCCATACAATGAGCAGTTCTTC.

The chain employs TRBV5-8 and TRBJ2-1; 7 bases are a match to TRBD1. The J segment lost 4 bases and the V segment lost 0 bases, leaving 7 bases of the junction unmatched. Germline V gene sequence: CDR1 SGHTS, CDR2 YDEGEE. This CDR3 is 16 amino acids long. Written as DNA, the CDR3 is TGTGCCAGCAGCTTGGTAGGGCCAGGGGGATACAATGAGCAGTTCTTC. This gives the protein CASSLVGPGGYNEQFF.

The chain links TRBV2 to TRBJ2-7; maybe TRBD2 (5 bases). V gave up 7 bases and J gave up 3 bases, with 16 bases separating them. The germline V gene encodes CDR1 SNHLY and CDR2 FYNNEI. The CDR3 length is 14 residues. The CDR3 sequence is CASTKAAERYEQYF. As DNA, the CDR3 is TGTGCCAGCACCAAGGCAGCGGAGCGCTACGAGCAGTACTTC.

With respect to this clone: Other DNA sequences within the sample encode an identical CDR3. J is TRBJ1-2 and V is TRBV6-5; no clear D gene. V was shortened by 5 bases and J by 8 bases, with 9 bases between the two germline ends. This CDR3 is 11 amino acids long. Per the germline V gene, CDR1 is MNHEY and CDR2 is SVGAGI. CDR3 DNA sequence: TGTGCCAGCAGTCGAGATGGGGGCTACACCTTC. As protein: CASSRDGGYTF.

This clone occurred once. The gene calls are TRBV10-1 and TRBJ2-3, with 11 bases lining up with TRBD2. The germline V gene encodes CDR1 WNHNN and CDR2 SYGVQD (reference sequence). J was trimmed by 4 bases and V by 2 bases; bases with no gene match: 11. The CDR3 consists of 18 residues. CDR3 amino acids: CASSEGGLAGGPPDTQYF. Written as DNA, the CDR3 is TGCGCCAGCAGTGAGGGGGGCCTAGCGGGAGGCCCCCCAGATACGCAGTATTTT.

The CDR3 protein is CASSGVSGSYEQYF. DNA for the CDR3: TGCGCCAGCAGCGGGGTGAGCGGCTCCTACGAGCAGTACTTC. The chain recombines TRBV5-1 with TRBJ2-7, with D possibly matching TRBD2 (5 bases). Trimming cost V 4 bases and J 0 bases, with 11 bases left between them. The CDR3 length is 14 residues. Germline loops: CDR1 SGHRS, CDR2 YFSETQ.

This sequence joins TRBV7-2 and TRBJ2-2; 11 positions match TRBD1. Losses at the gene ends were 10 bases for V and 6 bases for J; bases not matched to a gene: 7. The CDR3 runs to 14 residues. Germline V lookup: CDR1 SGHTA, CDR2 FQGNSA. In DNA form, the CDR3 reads TGTGCCACCTCGGGACAGGGGGTTTCCGGGGAGCTGTTTTTT. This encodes CATSGQGVSGELFF.

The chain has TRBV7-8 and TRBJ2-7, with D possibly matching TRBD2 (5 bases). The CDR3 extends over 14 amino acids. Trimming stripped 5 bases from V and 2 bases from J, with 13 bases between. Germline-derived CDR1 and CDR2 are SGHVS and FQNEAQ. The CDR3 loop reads CASSPPSGTYEQYF. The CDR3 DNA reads TGTGCCAGCAGCCCACCGAGCGGAACCTACGAGCAGTACTTC. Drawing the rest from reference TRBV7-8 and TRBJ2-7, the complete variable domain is GAGVSQSPRYKVAKRGQDVALRCDPISGHVSLFWYQQALGQGPEFLTYFQNEAQLDKSGLPSDRFFAERPEGSVSTLKIQRTQQEDSAVYLCASSPPSGTYEQYFGPGTRLTVT.

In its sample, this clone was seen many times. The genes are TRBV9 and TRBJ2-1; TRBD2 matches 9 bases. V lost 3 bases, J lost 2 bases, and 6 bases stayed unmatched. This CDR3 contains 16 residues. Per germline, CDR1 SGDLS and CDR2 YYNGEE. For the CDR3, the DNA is TGTGCCAGCAGCGGACGCGGGGGGGCCCCCTACAATGAGCAGTTCTTC. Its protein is CASSGRGGAPYNEQFF.

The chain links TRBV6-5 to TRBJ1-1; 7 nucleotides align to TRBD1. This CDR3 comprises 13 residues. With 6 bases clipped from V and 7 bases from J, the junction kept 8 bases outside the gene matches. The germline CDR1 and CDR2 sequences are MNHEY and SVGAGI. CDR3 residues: CASRTGTEYEAFF. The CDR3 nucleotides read TGTGCCAGCAGGACAGGGACGGAGTATGAAGCTTTCTTT.

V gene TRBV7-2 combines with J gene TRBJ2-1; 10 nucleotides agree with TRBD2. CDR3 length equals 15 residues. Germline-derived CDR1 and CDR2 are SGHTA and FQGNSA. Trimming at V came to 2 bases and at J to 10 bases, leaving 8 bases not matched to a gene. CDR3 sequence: CASSLTGTSAIEQFF. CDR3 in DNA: TGTGCCAGCAGCTTAACCGGGACTAGCGCAATCGAGCAGTTCTTC.

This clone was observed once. The CDR3 spells CASRIELRVNEQYF. DNA for the CDR3: TGTGCCAGCAGAATAGAGTTACGGGTGAACGAGCAGTACTTC. The genes are TRBV7-2 and TRBJ2-7; D is uncertain. CDR1 is SGHTA and CDR2 is FQGNSA in the germline V gene. CDR3 length: 14 amino acids. Trimming took 6 bases from V and 5 from J, leaving 17 bases between them.

The CDR3 nucleotides read TGTGCCAGTAGTCAAGTGGGGAAAGGGGATCAGCCCCAGCATTTT. As protein: CASSQVGKGDQPQHF. The chain couples TRBV19 to TRBJ1-5, with D perhaps matching TRBD1 (5 bases). Germline V gene data show CDR1 as LNHDA and CDR2 as SQIVND (reference sequence). This CDR3 contains 15 residues. Trimming stripped 5 bases from V and 5 bases from J, with 16 bases between.

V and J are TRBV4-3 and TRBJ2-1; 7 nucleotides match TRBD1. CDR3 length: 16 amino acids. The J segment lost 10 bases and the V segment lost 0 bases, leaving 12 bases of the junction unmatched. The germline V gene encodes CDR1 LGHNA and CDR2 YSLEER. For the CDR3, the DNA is TGCGCCAGCAGCCAAGATGAGCGACAGGGTTTTGGGGAGCAGTTCTTC. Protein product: CASSQDERQGFGEQFF.

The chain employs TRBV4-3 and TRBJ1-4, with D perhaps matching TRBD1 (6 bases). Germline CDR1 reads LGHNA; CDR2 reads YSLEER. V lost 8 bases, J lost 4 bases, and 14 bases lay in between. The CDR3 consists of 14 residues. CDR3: CASRGGGFNEKLFF. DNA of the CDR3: TGCGCCAGCCGAGGGGGTGGTTTTAATGAAAAACTGTTTTTT.

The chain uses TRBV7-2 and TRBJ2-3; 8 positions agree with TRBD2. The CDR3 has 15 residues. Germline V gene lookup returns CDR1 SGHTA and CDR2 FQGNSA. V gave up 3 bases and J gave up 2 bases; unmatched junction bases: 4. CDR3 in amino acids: CASSFAGGSTDTQYF. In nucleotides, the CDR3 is TGTGCCAGCAGCTTTGCGGGGGGCTCCACAGATACGCAGTATTTT.

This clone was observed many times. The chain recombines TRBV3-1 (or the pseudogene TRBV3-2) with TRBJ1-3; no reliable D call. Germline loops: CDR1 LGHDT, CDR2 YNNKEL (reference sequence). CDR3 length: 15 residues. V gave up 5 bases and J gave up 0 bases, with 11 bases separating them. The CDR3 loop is CASSSGISSGNTIYF. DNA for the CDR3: TGTGCCAGCAGCTCCGGGATTTCCTCTGGAAACACCATATATTTT.

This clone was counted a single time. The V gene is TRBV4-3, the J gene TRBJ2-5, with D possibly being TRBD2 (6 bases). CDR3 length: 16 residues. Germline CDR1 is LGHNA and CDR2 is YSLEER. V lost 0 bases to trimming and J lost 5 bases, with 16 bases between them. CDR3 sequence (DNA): TGCGCCAGCAGCCAAGATAGGTGGGCGGGGAGGGAGACCCAGTACTTC. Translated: CASSQDRWAGRETQYF.

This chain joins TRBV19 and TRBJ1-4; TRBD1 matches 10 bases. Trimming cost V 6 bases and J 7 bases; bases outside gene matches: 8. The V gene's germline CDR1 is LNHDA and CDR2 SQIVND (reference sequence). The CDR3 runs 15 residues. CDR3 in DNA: TGTGCCAGTAGCCGGCCGGGACAGGGGATTGAAAAACTGTTTTTT. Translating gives CASSRPGQGIEKLFF.

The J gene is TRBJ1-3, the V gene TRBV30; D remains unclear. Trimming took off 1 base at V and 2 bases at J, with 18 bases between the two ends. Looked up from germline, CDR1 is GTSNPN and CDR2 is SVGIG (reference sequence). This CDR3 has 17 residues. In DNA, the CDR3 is TGTGCCTGGAGTGAGGTTGGGAGGGTGACGGCTGGAAACACCATATATTTT. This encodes CAWSEVGRVTAGNTIYF.

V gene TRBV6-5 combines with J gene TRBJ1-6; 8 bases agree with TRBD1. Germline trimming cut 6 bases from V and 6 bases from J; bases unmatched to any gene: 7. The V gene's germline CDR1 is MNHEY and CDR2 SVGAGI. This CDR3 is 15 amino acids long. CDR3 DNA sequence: TGTGCCAGCAGCCCGCAGGGGGCGCCTAATTCACCCCTCCACTTT. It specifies CASSPQGAPNSPLHF.

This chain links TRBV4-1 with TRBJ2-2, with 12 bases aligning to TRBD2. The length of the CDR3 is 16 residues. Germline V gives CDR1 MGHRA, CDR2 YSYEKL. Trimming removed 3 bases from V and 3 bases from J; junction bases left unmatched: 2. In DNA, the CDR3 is TGCGCCAGCAGCCATCTAGCGGGGGGGGACACCGGGGAGCTGTTTTTT. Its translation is CASSHLAGGDTGELFF.

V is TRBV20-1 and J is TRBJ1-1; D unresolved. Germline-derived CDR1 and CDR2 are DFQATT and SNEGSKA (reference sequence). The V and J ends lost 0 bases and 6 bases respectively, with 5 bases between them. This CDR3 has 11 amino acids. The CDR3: CSARDLAEAFF. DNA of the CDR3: TGCAGTGCTAGAGATCTTGCTGAAGCTTTCTTT.

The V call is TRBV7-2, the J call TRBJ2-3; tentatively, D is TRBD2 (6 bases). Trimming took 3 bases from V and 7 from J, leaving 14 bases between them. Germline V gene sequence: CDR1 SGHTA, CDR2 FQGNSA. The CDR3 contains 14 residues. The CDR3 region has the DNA TGTGCCAGCAGCTTTAGTGGGGCGGGGAATACGCAGTATTTT. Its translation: CASSFSGAGNTQYF.

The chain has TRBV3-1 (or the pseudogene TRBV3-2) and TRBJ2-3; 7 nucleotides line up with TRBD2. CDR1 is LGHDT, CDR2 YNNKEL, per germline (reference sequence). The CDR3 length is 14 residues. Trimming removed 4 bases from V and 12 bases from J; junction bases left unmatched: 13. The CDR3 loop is CASSLIDLADSQYF. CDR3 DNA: TGTGCCAGCAGCCTTATAGACCTAGCGGATTCCCAGTATTTT.

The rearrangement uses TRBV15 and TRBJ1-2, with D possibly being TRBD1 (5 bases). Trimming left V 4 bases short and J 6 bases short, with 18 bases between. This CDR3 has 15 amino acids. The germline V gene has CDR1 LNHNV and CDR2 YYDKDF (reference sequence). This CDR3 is CATSIIVGTLNGYTF. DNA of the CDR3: TGTGCCACCAGCATAATCGTCGGGACCCTTAATGGCTACACCTTC. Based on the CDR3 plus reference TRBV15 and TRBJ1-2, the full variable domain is DAMVIQNPRYQVTQFGKPVTLSCSQTLNHNVMYWYQQKSSQAPKLLFHYYDKDFNNEADTPDNFQSRRPNTSFCFLDIRSPGLGDTAMYLCATSIIVGTLNGYTFGSGTRLTVV.

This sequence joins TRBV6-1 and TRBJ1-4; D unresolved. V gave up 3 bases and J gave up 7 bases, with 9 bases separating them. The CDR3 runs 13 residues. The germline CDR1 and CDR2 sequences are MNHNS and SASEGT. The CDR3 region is CASSDSGVEKLFF. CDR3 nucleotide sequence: TGTGCCAGCAGTGACAGTGGGGTTGAAAAACTGTTTTTT.

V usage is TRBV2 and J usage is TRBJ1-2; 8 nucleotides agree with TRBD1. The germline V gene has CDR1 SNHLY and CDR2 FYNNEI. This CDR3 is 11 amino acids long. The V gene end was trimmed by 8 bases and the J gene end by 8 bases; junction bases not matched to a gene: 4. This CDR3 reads CASGQGGGYTF. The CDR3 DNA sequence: TGTGCCAGCGGACAGGGTGGCGGCTACACCTTC.